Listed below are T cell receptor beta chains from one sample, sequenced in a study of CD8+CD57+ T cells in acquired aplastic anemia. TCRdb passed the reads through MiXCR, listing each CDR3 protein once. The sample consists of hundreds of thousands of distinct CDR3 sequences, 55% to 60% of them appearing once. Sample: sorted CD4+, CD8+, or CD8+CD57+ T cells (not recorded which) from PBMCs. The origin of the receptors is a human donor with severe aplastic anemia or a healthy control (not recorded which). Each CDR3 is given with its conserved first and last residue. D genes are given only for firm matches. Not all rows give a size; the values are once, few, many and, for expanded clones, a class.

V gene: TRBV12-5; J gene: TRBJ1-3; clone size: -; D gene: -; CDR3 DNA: TGTGCTAGTGGTTCCGGACCGGGAGGAAACACCATATATTTT; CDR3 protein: CASGSGPGGNTIYF
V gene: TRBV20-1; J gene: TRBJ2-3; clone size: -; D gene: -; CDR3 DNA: TGCAGCGGCGTAGTGACAGATACGCAGTATTTT; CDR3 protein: CSGVVTDTQYF
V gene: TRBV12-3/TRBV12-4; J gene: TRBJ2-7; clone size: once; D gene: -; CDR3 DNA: TGTGCCAGCAGTTGGGCAGGGAATGCCTACGAGCAGTACTTC; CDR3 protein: CASSWAGNAYEQYF
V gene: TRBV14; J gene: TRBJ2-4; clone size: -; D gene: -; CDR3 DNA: TGTGCCAGCAGCCAAACCAGGGAAAACATTCAGTACTTC; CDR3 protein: CASSQTRENIQYF
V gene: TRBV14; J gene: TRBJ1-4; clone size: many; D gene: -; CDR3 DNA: TGTGCCAGCAGCCGGCGGGCGCTCACAGACTCTAATGAAAAACTGTTTTTT; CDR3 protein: CASSRRALTDSNEKLFF
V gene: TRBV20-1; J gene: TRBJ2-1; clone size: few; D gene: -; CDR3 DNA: TGCAGTGCCAGGGCGTTGGGTTCCCACAATGAGCAGTTCTTC; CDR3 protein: CSARALGSHNEQFF
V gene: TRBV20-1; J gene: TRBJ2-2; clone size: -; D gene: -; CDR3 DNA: TGCAGTGCTAGATCTACGGGAAGCGGGGAGCTGTTTTTT; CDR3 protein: CSARSTGSGELFF
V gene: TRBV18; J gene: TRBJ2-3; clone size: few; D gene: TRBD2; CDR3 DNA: TGTGCCAGCTCACCCGTCGGACTAGCGGGGAGTAGCACAGATACGCAGTATTTT; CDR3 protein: CASSPVGLAGSSTDTQYF
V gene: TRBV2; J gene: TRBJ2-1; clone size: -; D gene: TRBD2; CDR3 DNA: TGTGCCAGCAGTGAAATGGCGGGGGGCCCTTCTGGTGAGCAGTTCTTC; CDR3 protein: CASSEMAGGPSGEQFF
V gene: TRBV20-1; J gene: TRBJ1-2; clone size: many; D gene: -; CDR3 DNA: TGCAGTGCTAGAGTAAGAGGGGAGGGTAACTATGGCTACACCTTC; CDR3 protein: CSARVRGEGNYGYTF
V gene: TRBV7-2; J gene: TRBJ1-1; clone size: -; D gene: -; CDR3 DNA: TGTGCCAGCAGCCAAGGACAGAGCGTAAGGCCTGAAGCTCTCTTT; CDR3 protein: CASSQGQSVRPEALF
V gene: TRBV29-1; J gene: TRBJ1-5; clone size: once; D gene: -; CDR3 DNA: TGCAGCGTACGGACAGAGCATCAGCCCCAGCATTTT; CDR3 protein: CSVRTEHQPQHF
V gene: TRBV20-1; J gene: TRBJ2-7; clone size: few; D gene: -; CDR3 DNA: TGCAGTGCTCGAGGGGCCCTCGGCGCCTACGAGCAGTACTTC; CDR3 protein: CSARGALGAYEQYF
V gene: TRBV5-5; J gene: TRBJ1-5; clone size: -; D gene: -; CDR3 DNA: TGTGCCAGCAGCCTGGAGGCGGCAAGCAATCAGCCCCAGCATTTT; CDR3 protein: CASSLEAASNQPQHF
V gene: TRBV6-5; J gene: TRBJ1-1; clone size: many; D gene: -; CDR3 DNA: TGTGCCAGCAGTGCCAAACGCCCGGGACAGAACACTGAAGCTTTCTTT; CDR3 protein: CASSAKRPGQNTEAFF
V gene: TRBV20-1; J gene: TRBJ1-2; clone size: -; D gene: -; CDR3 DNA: TGCAGTGCTAGACAGAGTTCTAACTATGGCTACACCTTC; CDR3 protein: CSARQSSNYGYTF
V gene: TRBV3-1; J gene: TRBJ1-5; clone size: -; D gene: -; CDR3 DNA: TGTGCCAGCAGCCAGGAGGGGTTAAGCAATCAGCCCCAGCATTTT; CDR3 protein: CASSQEGLSNQPQHF
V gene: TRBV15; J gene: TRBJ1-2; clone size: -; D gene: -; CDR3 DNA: TGTGCCACCAGCAGATATGGGAGACAGTTGGGCGGCTACACCTTC; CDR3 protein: CATSRYGRQLGGYTF
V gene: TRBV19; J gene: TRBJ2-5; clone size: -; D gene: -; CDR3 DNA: TGTGCCAGTGGGGAATGGGAGACCCAGTACTTC; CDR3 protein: CASGEWETQYF
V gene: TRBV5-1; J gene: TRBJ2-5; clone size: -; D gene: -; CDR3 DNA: TGCGCCAGCAGCCGGTCCCTGGGTCCCGGGGAGACCCAGTACTTC; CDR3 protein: CASSRSLGPGETQYF
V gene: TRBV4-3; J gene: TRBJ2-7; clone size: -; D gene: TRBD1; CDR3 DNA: TGCGCCAGCAGCCAAACTACCTACAGGGGATCCTCCTACGAGCAGTACTTC; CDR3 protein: CASSQTTYRGSSYEQYF
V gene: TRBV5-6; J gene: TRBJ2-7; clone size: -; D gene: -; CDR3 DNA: TGTGCCAGCAGGGGTAGAAAGCGGAGCTCCTACGAGCAGTACTTC; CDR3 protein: CASRGRKRSSYEQYF
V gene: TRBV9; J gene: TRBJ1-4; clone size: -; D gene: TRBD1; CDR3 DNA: TGTGCCAGCAGCGTATTAGGGGGCGCGGGTGAAAAACTGTTTTTT; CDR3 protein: CASSVLGGAGEKLFF
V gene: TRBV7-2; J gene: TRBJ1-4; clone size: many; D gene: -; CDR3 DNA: TGTGCCAGCAGCGGCAGGGGTATGAATGAAAAACTGTTTTTT; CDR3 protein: CASSGRGMNEKLFF
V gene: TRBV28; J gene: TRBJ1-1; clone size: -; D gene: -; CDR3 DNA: TGTGCCAGCAGTTTCATCGGTGAGGGGAACACTGAAGCTTTCTTT; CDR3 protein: CASSFIGEGNTEAFF
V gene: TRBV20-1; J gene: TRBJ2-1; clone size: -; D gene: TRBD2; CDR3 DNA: TGCAGTGCTCCGCGACTAGCGGGAGGGCTAGGGTGGAAGCAGTTCTTC; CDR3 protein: CSAPRLAGGLGWKQFF
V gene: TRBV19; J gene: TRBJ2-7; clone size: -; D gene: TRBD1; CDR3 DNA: TGTGCCAGTACTACCGGGACAGGGGCCTACGAGCAGTACTTC; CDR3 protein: CASTTGTGAYEQYF
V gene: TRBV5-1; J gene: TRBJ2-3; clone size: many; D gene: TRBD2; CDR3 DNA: TGCGCCAGCAGCCCGACTAGCGGGGGGGACACAGATACGCAGTATTTT; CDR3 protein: CASSPTSGGDTDTQYF
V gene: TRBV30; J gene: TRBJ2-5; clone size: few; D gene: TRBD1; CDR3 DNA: TGTGCCTGGAGTGCCCTGACAGGGCCCTTTGAGACCCAGTACTTC; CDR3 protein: CAWSALTGPFETQYF